This T cell receptor (beta chain) appears in the sequencing data of a study of beta chain features in type 1 diabetes. Findings and caveats of the study: Moderate yet significant TCRB CDR3 shortening was seen in Type 1 diabetes patients in all four CD4+ subsets. Relative to healthy donors, patients appeared to have naive, central memory and Treg TCRB repertoires that were more similar. High TCR expression in some cells could lead to their over-representation in cDNA sequencing.

The whole isolated RNA underwent reverse transcription, so sequencing captured expressed TCRB transcripts. Data came from immunoSEQ multiplex PCR; TCRdb stores just in-frame clones and leaves some out. Counted here are some 350,000 clones, less than 15% occurring once; the ten biggest clones make up nearly 0.015%. The CDR3 sequence is 14 residues long. The V and J ends lost 0 bases and 3 bases respectively, with 7 bases between them. CDR1 is SGHRS and CDR2 is YFSETQ in the germline V gene. A note on this clone: Its antigen remains unknown.

This clonotype originated in a woman between 18 and 29 years old with type 1 diabetes. The V gene is TRBV5-1, the J gene TRBJ2-1, with D unclear. Input material: naive CD4+ T cells from blood. The CDR3 is CASSLAANYNEQFF. The CDR3 DNA follows: TGCGCCAGCAGCTTGGCCGCTAACTACAATGAGCAGTTCTTC.